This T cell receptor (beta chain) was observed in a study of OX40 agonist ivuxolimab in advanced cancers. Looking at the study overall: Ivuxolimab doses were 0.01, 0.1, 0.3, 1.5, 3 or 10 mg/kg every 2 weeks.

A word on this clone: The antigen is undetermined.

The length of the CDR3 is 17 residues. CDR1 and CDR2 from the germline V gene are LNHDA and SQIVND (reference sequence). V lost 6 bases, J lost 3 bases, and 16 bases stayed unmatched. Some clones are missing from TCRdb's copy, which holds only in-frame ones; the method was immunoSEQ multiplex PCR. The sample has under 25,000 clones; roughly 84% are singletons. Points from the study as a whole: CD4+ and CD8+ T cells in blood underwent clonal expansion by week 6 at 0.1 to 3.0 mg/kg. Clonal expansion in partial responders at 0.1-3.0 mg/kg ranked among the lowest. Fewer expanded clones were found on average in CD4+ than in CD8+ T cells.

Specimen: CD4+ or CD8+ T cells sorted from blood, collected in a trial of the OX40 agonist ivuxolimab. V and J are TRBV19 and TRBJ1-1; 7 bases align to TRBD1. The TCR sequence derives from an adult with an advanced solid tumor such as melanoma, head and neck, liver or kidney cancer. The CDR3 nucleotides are TGTGCCAGTAGCAATGTTCCCCAGGGGGTGGCGTACACTGAAGCTTTCTTT. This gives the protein CASSNVPQGVAYTEAFF. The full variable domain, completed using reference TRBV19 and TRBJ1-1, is DGGITQSPKYLFRKEGQNVTLSCEQNLNHDAMYWYRQDPGQGLRLIYYSQIVNDFQKGDIAEGYSVSREKKESFPLTVTSAQKNPTAFYLCASSNVPQGVAYTEAFFGQGTRLTVV.